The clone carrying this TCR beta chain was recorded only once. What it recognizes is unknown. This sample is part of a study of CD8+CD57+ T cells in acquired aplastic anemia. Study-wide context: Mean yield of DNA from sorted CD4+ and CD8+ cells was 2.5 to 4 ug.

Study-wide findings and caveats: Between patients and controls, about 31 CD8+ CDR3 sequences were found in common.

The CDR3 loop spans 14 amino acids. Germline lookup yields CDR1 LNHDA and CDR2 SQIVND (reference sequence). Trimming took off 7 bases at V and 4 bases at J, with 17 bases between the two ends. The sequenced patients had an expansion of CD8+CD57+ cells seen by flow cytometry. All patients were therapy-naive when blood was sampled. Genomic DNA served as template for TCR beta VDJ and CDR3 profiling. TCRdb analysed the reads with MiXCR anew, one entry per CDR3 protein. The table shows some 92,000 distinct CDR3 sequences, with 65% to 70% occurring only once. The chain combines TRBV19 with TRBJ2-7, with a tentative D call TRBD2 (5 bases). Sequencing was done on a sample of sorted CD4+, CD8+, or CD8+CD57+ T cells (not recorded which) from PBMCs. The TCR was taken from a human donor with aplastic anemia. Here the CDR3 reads CASKVSSGIYEQYF. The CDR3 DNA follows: TGTGCCAGTAAGGTCTCGTCCGGGATTTACGAGCAGTACTTC.